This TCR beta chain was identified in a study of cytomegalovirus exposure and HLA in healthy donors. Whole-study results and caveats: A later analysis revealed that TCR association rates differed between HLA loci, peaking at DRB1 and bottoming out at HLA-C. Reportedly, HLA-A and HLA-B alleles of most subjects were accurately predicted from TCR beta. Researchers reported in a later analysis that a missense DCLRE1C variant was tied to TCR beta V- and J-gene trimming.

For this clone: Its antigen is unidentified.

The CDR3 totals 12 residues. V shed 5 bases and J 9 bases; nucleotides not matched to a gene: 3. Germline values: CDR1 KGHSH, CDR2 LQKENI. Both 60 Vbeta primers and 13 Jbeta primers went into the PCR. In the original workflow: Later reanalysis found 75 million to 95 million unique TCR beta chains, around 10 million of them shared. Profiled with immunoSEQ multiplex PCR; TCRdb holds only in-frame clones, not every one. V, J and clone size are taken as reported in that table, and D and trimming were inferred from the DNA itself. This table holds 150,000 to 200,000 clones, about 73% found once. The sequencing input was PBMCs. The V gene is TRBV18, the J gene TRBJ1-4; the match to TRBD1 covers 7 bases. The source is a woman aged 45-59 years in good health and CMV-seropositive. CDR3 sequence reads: CASSGTEKKLFF. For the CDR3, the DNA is TGTGCCAGCTCAGGGACAGAGAAAAAACTGTTTTTT.